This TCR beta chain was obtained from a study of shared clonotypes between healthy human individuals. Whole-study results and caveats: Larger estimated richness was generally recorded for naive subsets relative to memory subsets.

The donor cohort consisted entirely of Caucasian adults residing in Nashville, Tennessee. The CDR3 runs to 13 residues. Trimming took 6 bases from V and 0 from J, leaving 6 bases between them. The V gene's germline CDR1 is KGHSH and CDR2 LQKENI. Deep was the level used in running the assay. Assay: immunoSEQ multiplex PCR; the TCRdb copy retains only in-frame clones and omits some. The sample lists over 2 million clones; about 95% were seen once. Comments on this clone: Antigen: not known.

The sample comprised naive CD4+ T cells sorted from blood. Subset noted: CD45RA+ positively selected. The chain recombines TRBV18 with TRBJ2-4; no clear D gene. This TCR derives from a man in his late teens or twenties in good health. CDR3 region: CASSNLAKNIQYF. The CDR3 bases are TGTGCCAGCTCGAACTTAGCCAAAAACATTCAGTACTTC.